Below are 3 T cell receptor beta chains sequenced from a single sample in a study of T and B cells in COVID-19 patients. Blood genomic DNA input for TRB amplification was about 220-500 ng. Multiplex PCR with BIOMED2 TRB-A/B primer pools amplified TRB rearrangements. TCRdb re-analysed the multiplex PCR reads in MiXCR, keeping a single row per CDR3 protein. The sample holds 6,000 to 9,000 distinct CDR3 sequences; around 30% are singletons and the top ten take about 24%. Material: blood. The receptors were gathered from a human donor who had recovered from COVID-19.

This chain's CDR3 is CASSYLRGRGYEQYF. The CDR3 DNA reads TGTGCCAGCAGTTACCTGCGAGGACGGGGGTACGAGCAGTACTTC. The rearrangement joins TRBV6-5 to TRBJ2-7; TRBD2 is a possible D gene (6 bases). Germline V lookup: CDR1 MNHEY, CDR2 SVGAGI. CDR3 length: 15 amino acids. The V end was cut by 2 bases, the J end by 4 bases, with 15 bases between.

This clonotype was recorded a few times. A junction boundary mismatches the germline segment, possibly from a read error. V usage is TRBV6-6 and J usage is TRBJ2-1; 10 bases are a match to TRBD2. CDR3 size: 16 residues. Germline V gene lookup returns CDR1 MNHNY and CDR2 SVGAGI (reference sequence). The CDR3, as DNA: TGTACCAGCACCGAGTTCCTAGCGGGGGTTCCCAATGAGCAGTTCTTC. This translates into CTSTEFLAGVPNEQFF.

This clonotype has only a few counts. V usage is TRBV14 and J usage is TRBJ2-2, with TRBD1 matching 9 bases. Germline V gives CDR1 SGHDN, CDR2 FVKESK. Losses at the gene ends were 1 base for V and 6 bases for J; bases not matched to a gene: 18. CDR3 length equals 20 residues. The CDR3 protein is CASSQAFYLTRTGEAGELFF. The DNA for the CDR3 is TGTGCCAGCAGCCAAGCCTTTTATCTAACCCGGACAGGGGAGGCCGGGGAGCTGTTTTTT. Together with reference TRBV14 and TRBJ2-2, the CDR3 gives the full variable domain: EAGVTQFPSHSVIEKGQTVTLRCDPISGHDNLYWYRRVMGKEIKFLLHFVKESKQDESGMPNNRFLAERTGGTYSTLKVQPAELEDSGVYFCASSQAFYLTRTGEAGELFFGEGSRLTVL.